The 2 T cell receptor beta chains below were found in one sample sequenced in a study of blood T cell repertoires in COVID-19. Assay: immunoSEQ multiplex PCR; the TCRdb copy retains only in-frame clones and omits some. The sample contains around 140,000 clones, just over 85% of which appear only once. The sample comprised peripheral blood. Every receptor here comes from a woman in her sixties with acute or convalescent COVID-19.

The genes are TRBV11-3 and TRBJ2-7, with TRBD2 as a possible D gene (7 bases). There are 14 residues in the CDR3. Germline CDR1 is SGHNT and CDR2 is YENEEA. Between the trimmed V and J ends, which lost 3 bases and 4 bases, there was a span of 13 bases. This CDR3 reads CASSFGGAKYEQYF. In DNA, the CDR3 is TGTGCCAGCAGCTTTGGGGGGGCCAAATACGAGCAGTACTTC.

The V gene is TRBV4-1, the J gene TRBJ1-1, with D maybe TRBD1 (5 bases). Germline V gene data show CDR1 as MGHRA and CDR2 as YSYEKL. Trimming cost V 1 base and J 1 base, with 10 bases left between them. This CDR3 region has 15 residues. This CDR3 is CASSQGQGGNTEAFF. The CDR3, as DNA: TGCGCCAGCAGCCAAGGCCAGGGAGGGAACACTGAAGCTTTCTTT.